The 15 T cell receptor beta chains given below trace back to one sample, sequenced in a study of blood T cell repertoires in COVID-19. Assay used: immunoSEQ multiplex PCR; TCRdb lists only in-frame clones, some missing. The sample contains 75,000 to 90,000 clones, around four fifths of which appear only once. Sequencing was performed on peripheral blood. The receptors here all came from an elderly man with active or convalescent COVID-19.

The chain recombines TRBV6-5 with TRBJ2-1, with D possibly matching TRBD2 (5 bases). V lost 8 bases and J 6 bases, leaving 11 bases between the germline ends. Germline V gene data show CDR1 as MNHEY and CDR2 as SVGAGI. This CDR3 region has 12 residues. CDR3 amino acids: CASSFGVNEQFF. CDR3 nucleotide sequence: TGTGCCAGCTCTTTCGGGGTCAATGAGCAGTTCTTC.

The genes are TRBV5-1 and TRBJ2-2, with TRBD2 matching 8 bases. This CDR3 is built from 16 residues. Germline V CDR1 and CDR2: SGHRS, YFSETQ. J lost 3 bases, V lost 4 bases, and 8 bases had no gene match. The CDR3: CASSVISGSDTGELFF. The CDR3, as DNA: TGCGCCAGCAGCGTAATAAGCGGGAGCGACACCGGGGAGCTGTTTTTT.

The chain is built from TRBV6-6 and TRBJ2-7; weak D call: TRBD1 (5 bases). CDR3 length: 15 amino acids. Germline V gene lookup returns CDR1 MNHNY and CDR2 SVGAGI (reference sequence). V was trimmed by 2 bases and J by 0 bases, leaving 11 bases between them. In DNA form, the CDR3 reads TGTGCCAGCAGTTACGCAGGGATCAGCTCCTACGAGCAGTACGTC. Amino acids: CASSYAGISSYEQYV.

The rearrangement uses TRBV19 and TRBJ1-2; D may be TRBD1 (5 bases). Trimming took 7 bases from V and 2 from J, leaving 11 bases between them. The CDR3 runs to 13 residues. The germline V gene has CDR1 LNHDA and CDR2 SQIVND (reference sequence). As DNA, the CDR3 is TGTGCCAGTACGACAGAAGCAAACTATGGCTACACCTTC. It is translated as CASTTEANYGYTF.

V is TRBV11-2 and J is TRBJ1-1, with D perhaps TRBD1 (5 bases). V lost 1 base and J 0 bases, leaving 21 bases between the germline ends. Germline V CDR1 and CDR2: SGHAT, FQNNGV. CDR3 size: 19 residues. The CDR3 loop reads CASSLVFGSHQGVNTEAFF. For the CDR3, the DNA is TGTGCCAGCAGCTTAGTCTTCGGCAGTCACCAAGGGGTGAACACTGAAGCTTTCTTT.

This chain joins TRBV7-3 and TRBJ2-2, with D possibly matching TRBD2 (6 bases). The CDR3 extends over 17 amino acids. Germline V gene data show CDR1 as SGHTA and CDR2 as FQGTGA. Trimming took off 2 bases at V and 0 bases at J, with 13 bases between the two ends. In DNA, the CDR3 is TGTGCCAGCAGCTTAGTTGCGGGAATCGCGAACACCGGGGAGCTGTTTTTT. It yields the protein CASSLVAGIANTGELFF.

This clone was recorded once. This chain links TRBV6-5 with TRBJ1-5; tentatively, D is TRBD1 (6 bases). This CDR3 is built from 14 residues. Per germline, CDR1 MNHEY and CDR2 SVGAGI. The V end lost 7 bases, the J end lost 6 bases, and 16 bases lay between the germline ends. Here the CDR3 DNA reads TGTGCCAGCAACCAACAGGGTTCGGGTCAGCCCCAGCATTTT. Translating gives CASNQQGSGQPQHF.

The V gene is TRBV11-3, the J gene TRBJ1-6, with D possibly TRBD1 on 6 matching bases. CDR1 is SGHNT, CDR2 YENEEA, per germline. V gave up 6 bases and J gave up 7 bases, with 13 bases separating them. The CDR3 spans 14 residues. This CDR3 is CASSWDNLNSPLHF. CDR3 nucleotides: TGTGCCAGCAGTTGGGACAACCTCAATTCACCCCTCCACTTT.

V and J are TRBV14 and TRBJ1-1; D perhaps matches TRBD1 (6 bases). Germline CDR1 is SGHDN and CDR2 is FVKESK. The V gene lost 3 bases and the J gene lost 3 bases, with 14 bases spanning the gap. This CDR3 is 15 amino acids long. The CDR3 reads CASSQGAGLYTEAFF. The CDR3 bases are TGTGCCAGCAGCCAGGGGGCTGGATTGTACACTGAAGCTTTCTTT.

The V and J genes are TRBV21-1 and TRBJ1-5; TRBD1 is the table's D call and was not checked against the DNA. TRBV21-1 is marked as a pseudogene. The CDR3 runs 17 residues. The CDR3 DNA reads as TGTGCCAGCAGCACTCTGAGGACAGGGAGCTGGCCTCAGCCCCAGCATTTT. Its protein product is CASSTLRTGSWPQPQHF.

The chain couples TRBV5-1 to TRBJ1-1, with D perhaps matching TRBD1 (5 bases). This CDR3 region has 18 residues. V lost 0 bases, J lost 1 base, and 19 bases lay in between. The V gene's germline CDR1 is SGHRS and CDR2 YFSETQ. CDR3 DNA: TGCGCCAGCAGCTTGGCCTACAGATCGGGGGGACGGAACACTGAAGCTTTCTTT. This translates into CASSLAYRSGGRNTEAFF.

This clone was seen once. The chain joins TRBV11-2 to TRBJ2-5; 9 bases map to TRBD2. CDR3 size: 17 residues. Germline V lookup: CDR1 SGHAT, CDR2 FQNNGV. After removal of 0 bases from V and 0 bases from J, the junction contained 5 bases not matched to a gene. The CDR3: CASSLDLAGMYQETQYF. The CDR3 DNA sequence: TGTGCCAGCAGCTTAGATCTAGCGGGGATGTACCAAGAGACCCAGTACTTC.

The V call is TRBV12-3 or TRBV12-4, the J call TRBJ1-2; 8 positions agree with TRBD1. The trim removed 4 bases at V and 7 bases at J, leaving 5 bases unmatched. The CDR3 is 13 residues long. The CDR3 loop reads CASSSQGASGYTF. CDR3 nucleotides: TGTGCCAGCAGTTCTCAGGGGGCCTCTGGCTACACCTTC.

This chain uses TRBV24-1 with TRBJ1-5; tentatively, D is TRBD1 (6 bases). V was cut by 3 bases and J by 9 bases, with 8 bases left in between. Germline CDR1 is KGHDR and CDR2 is SFDVKD. This CDR3 is 12 amino acids long. The CDR3 sequence: CATSDETGPQHF. The CDR3 DNA follows: TGTGCCACCAGTGATGAGACAGGGCCCCAGCATTTT.

The V and J genes are TRBV3-1 (or the pseudogene TRBV3-2) and TRBJ1-5; D uncertain. Germline lookup yields CDR1 LGHDT and CDR2 YNNKEL (reference sequence). The V end was cut by 2 bases, the J end by 5 bases, with 16 bases between. The CDR3 extends over 16 amino acids. The DNA of the CDR3 is TGTGCCAGCAGCCAACGGGGAAGCGGGGTCCATCAGCCCCAGCATTTT. This encodes CASSQRGSGVHQPQHF.